The 15 T cell receptor beta chains given below trace back to one sample, sequenced in a study of blood T cell repertoires in COVID-19. This table comes from immunoSEQ multiplex PCR, and its TCRdb copy is limited to in-frame clones, with some not included. The sample includes tens of thousands of clones, just over 90% seen only once; the top ten take around 4.8%. The material sequenced was peripheral blood. The receptors derive from a human donor in a cohort sampled during active COVID-19.

The chain recombines TRBV5-5 with TRBJ2-7; D remains unclear. The V and J ends lost 4 bases and 3 bases respectively, with 11 bases between them. Per germline, CDR1 SGHKS and CDR2 YYEKEE (reference sequence). The CDR3 length is 13 residues. DNA for the CDR3: TGTGCCAGCAGCCCGACGGGTTTCTACGAGCAGTACTTC. This codes for CASSPTGFYEQYF. Filled out from reference TRBV5-5 and TRBJ2-7, the complete variable domain reads DAGVTQSPTHLIKTRGQQVTLRCSPISGHKSVSWYQQVLGQGPQFIFQYYEKEERGRGNFPDRFSARQFPNYSSELNVNALLLGDSALYLCASSPTGFYEQYFGPGTRLTVT.

The V and J genes are TRBV4-2 and TRBJ2-4, with TRBD2 identical over 10 bases. Looked up from germline, CDR1 is LGHNA and CDR2 is YNFKEQ. J was trimmed by 9 bases and V by 0 bases; bases with no gene match: 11. CDR3 length: 17 amino acids. CDR3 in amino acids: CASSQEVGAGGVVIQYF. For the CDR3, the DNA is TGTGCCAGCAGCCAAGAAGTGGGAGCGGGAGGGGTTGTCATTCAGTACTTC.

This clone was counted only a few times. The DNA for the CDR3 is TGTGCCAGCAGCAAAGATCGCGACAGGAGGCCCCTTATTAGCTACGAGCAGTACTTC. It is translated as CASSKDRDRRPLISYEQYF. The chain joins TRBV21-1 to TRBJ2-7; the listed D gene, TRBD1, was not tested against the DNA. TRBV21-1 is flagged as a pseudogene. The CDR3 extends over 19 amino acids.

The chain is built from TRBV12-3 or TRBV12-4 and TRBJ2-5; the D gene is possibly TRBD2 (5 bases). The CDR3 is 13 amino acids. V lost 7 bases and J 4 bases, leaving 13 bases between the germline ends. In DNA, the CDR3 is TGTGCCAGCACGGGCGGGCGCCCAGAGACCCAGTACTTC. It codes for CASTGGRPETQYF.

V usage is TRBV5-1 and J usage is TRBJ2-2; D is possibly TRBD2 (6 bases). The germline V and J ends were trimmed by 0 bases and 4 bases, with 10 bases remaining between them. Germline V lookup: CDR1 SGHRS, CDR2 YFSETQ. CDR3 length: 15 residues. The CDR3 protein is CASSLATSRTGELFF. CDR3 sequence (DNA): TGCGCCAGCAGCTTGGCCACTAGCCGCACCGGGGAGCTGTTTTTT.

The V call is TRBV6-2 or TRBV6-3, the J call TRBJ1-4, with D perhaps TRBD1 (5 bases). CDR3 length: 15 amino acids. Germline CDR1 and CDR2: MNHEY and SVGEGT. V was cut by 4 bases and J by 8 bases, with 17 bases left in between. CDR3 in amino acids: CASSSLDRREEKLFF. The CDR3 coding sequence is TGTGCCAGCAGTTCCCTCGACAGAAGAGAAGAAAAACTGTTTTTT.

The CDR3 nucleotides are TGTGCCTGGACCCGGACAGGGAGCTCCTATAATTCACCCCTCCACTTT. Encoded protein: CAWTRTGSSYNSPLHF. The rearrangement joins TRBV30 to TRBJ1-6, with TRBD1 matching 8 bases. Losses at the gene ends were 4 bases for V and 0 bases for J; bases not matched to a gene: 5. CDR3 length: 16 amino acids. Germline V CDR1 and CDR2: GTSNPN, SVGIG (reference sequence).

The rearrangement links TRBV18 to TRBJ2-4; D is uncertain. The V end was cut by 3 bases, the J end by 0 bases, with 3 bases between. The V gene's germline CDR1 is KGHSH and CDR2 LQKENI. This CDR3 is built from 13 residues. The CDR3 sequence is CASSPLAKNIQYF. In DNA, the CDR3 is TGTGCCAGCTCACCCTTAGCCAAAAACATTCAGTACTTC.

This chain connects TRBV15 to TRBJ2-7; TRBD2 aligns across 11 bases. Germline V gives CDR1 LNHNV, CDR2 YYDKDF (reference sequence). The CDR3 totals 16 residues. With V trimmed by 3 bases and J by 4 bases, 8 bases remained unmatched. CDR3 region: CATSSDGLAGLYEQYF. CDR3 nucleotide sequence: TGTGCCACCAGCAGCGACGGACTAGCGGGTCTTTACGAGCAGTACTTC.

A note on this clone: The junction does not match germline at one end; this may be a read error. This sequence joins TRBV30 and TRBJ2-7, with no clear D. The CDR3 runs 12 residues. The germline gives CDR1 GTSNPN, CDR2 SVGIG (reference sequence). CDR3 nucleotides: TGTGCCTGGAGTTTGGGCACCTATGAGCAGTACTTC. Its protein product is CAWSLGTYEQYF.

V is TRBV5-1 and J is TRBJ2-3; TRBD1 matches 7 bases. CDR3 length: 15 amino acids. Per the germline V gene, CDR1 is SGHRS and CDR2 is YFSETQ. With 4 bases clipped from V and 2 bases from J, the junction kept 7 bases outside the gene matches. CDR3 residues: CASSLTGLDTDTQYF. The CDR3 nucleotides are TGCGCCAGCAGCCTGACAGGGTTGGACACAGATACGCAGTATTTT.

The rearrangement links TRBV30 to TRBJ2-5; tentative D call: TRBD1 (7 bases). Germline CDR1 is GTSNPN and CDR2 is SVGIG (reference sequence). Trimming took off 2 bases at V and 3 bases at J, with 16 bases between the two ends. The CDR3 length is 15 residues. The CDR3 here is CAWSRGAGGKETQYF. DNA of the CDR3: TGTGCCTGGAGTCGTGGGGCAGGGGGGAAAGAGACCCAGTACTTC.

This sequence joins TRBV18 and TRBJ1-4; 8 bases map to TRBD1. V lost 3 bases, J lost 0 bases, and 0 bases stayed unmatched. The germline V gene has CDR1 KGHSH and CDR2 LQKENI. The CDR3 consists of 15 residues. Written as DNA, the CDR3 is TGTGCCAGCTCACCGGACAGGGCAACTAATGAAAAACTGTTTTTT. It codes for CASSPDRATNEKLFF.

This chain uses TRBV18 with TRBJ2-5; D unclear. The CDR3 contains 12 residues. Looked up from germline, CDR1 is KGHSH and CDR2 is LQKENI. Trimming stripped 3 bases from V and 0 bases from J, with 2 bases between. The CDR3 DNA reads TGTGCCAGCTCACCTAACCAAGAGACCCAGTACTTC. Its translation: CASSPNQETQYF.

This clone was picked up a small number of times. This chain joins TRBV28 and TRBJ1-6, with D possibly being TRBD1 (5 bases). Germline V gives CDR1 MDHEN, CDR2 SYDVKM. Deletions cut 3 bases from V and 7 bases from J, with 13 bases between. This CDR3 is built from 15 residues. CDR3 in amino acids: CASSLGHRTNSPLHF. DNA for the CDR3: TGTGCCAGCAGTTTGGGGCACAGGACGAATTCACCCCTCCACTTT. Full variable domain (missing parts from reference TRBV28 and TRBJ1-6): DVKVTQSSRYLVKRTGEKVFLECVQDMDHENMFWYRQDPGLGLRLIYFSYDVKMKEKGDIPEGYSVSREKKERFSLILESASTNQTSMYLCASSLGHRTNSPLHFGNGTRLTVT.